Listed here is a single T cell receptor (beta chain). No antigen is known for it. Per-base quality was not reported, and no clone a single base away is much larger than it. Ficoll-Paque density gradient centrifugation was used to isolate PBMCs. TCRdb lists the instrument as Illumina NovaSeq 6000. Using 5'RACE with constant-segment primers, TCRalpha and TCRbeta cDNA libraries were constructed, with sample barcodes and unique molecular identifiers added in the process. Trizol reagent was used to extract RNA from every sample. Amplification of the libraries took two PCR steps, and the second step added a second sample barcode plus Illumina TruSeq adapters. The libraries were sequenced on an Illumina NovaSeq using 2 x 150 bp paired-end reads. The authors processed their data as follows. The reads were demultiplexed and collapsed into UMI-guided consensus sequences using migec v1.2.7. Using mixcr v2.1.11, UMI consensuses were aligned to TRA and TRB V and J templates and then assembled into clonotypes. A clonotype was counted as expanded or contracted only if both edgeR and NoisET called the change significant, with noise models trained on biological replicates. For edgeR calls, the thresholds were a false discovery rate-adjusted p below 0.01 and a log2 fold-change of 1. PCA with hierarchical clustering of max-normalized trajectories of the 1000 most abundant clonotypes was used as exploratory dynamics analysis. Separately sequenced CD4+ and CD8+ repertoires were used to assign the CD4 or CD8 phenotype of responding clones. TCRdb cleaned the public reads at Q25 with fastp, built clones with MiXCR and kept in-frame beta chains. Rows with one shared CDR3 protein collapse into an entry with the most common genes and DNA. The V and J calls come from TCRdb's annotation, not from the publication. This sample gives 92,000 or so distinct CDR3 sequences in total; about 13% of them show up just once. The ten largest clones take up about 29% of the sample.

The data originate from a study of T-cell memory formation after mild COVID-19 (dated by TCRdb to the early 2020s). Looking at the study overall: Most TCR sequence clusters were specific to one of the two donors. The cohort was made up of two young adult volunteers, one female and one male, who were previously healthy. T-cell clones expanding and contracting after mild COVID-19 in a couple of donors were tracked by longitudinal TCRalpha and TCRbeta repertoire sequencing.

The germline V gene yields SQVTM for CDR1 and ANQGSEA for CDR2. Trimmed from V: 5 bases; trimmed from J: 0 bases; junction bases lacking a gene match: 5. The CDR3 numbers 15 residues from cysteine through phenylalanine. Of the read, only the CDR3 DNA is kept; its 45 bases are in frame from base 1. What the study reported, not specific to this receptor: Some responding clones were detected in pre-infection memory, suggesting pre-existing cross-reactive memory T cells joined the SARS-CoV-2 response. Whether the second-wave clones peaking on day 37 were SARS-CoV-2 specific was not confirmed. The study included only a couple of mild cases, and larger cohorts that include severe cases with pre-infection samples were judged to be necessary. From day 15 to 85, contracting clones showed balanced CD4/CD8 phenotypes, whereas a second wave of clones that expanded from day 15 to 37 leaned towards CD4+. Contracting CD4+ clones appeared mostly in the CM and EM memory subsets, whereas CD8+ clones were enriched in EMRA.

The rearranged chain carries TRBV29-1 and TRBJ2-1; TRBD1 lines up with 9 middle nucleotides. Sequenced: PBMCs or a T cell subset sorted from them (not recorded which). The TCR comes from an adult woman who had mild COVID-19 (a few samples of this study predate the infection). The sample titles of this study are shuffled in the database, so cell type and time point are left out; the donor was told from shared clones. CDR3 protein: CSVKTGGPSYNEQFF. The nucleotide sequence reads as follows: TGCAGCGTTAAGACAGGGGGGCCCTCCTACAATGAGCAGTTCTTC.